This T cell receptor (beta chain) comes out of a study of blood T cell repertoires in COVID-19. Overall study: Acute and convalescent COVID-19 samples came from the United States, Italy and Spain.

This CDR3 region has 16 residues. V lost 4 bases and J 0 bases, leaving 13 bases between the germline ends. Germline assignment: CDR1 SSHAT and CDR2 FNYEAQ (reference sequence). In the study's own analysis: Amplification of reference gene primers provided the estimated nucleated cell counts. Libraries were prepared by immunoSEQ multiplex PCR; TCRdb keeps only in-frame clonotypes and omits some of them. V and J calls and clone size are those listed in that table; D and trimming were worked out from the DNA. The sample has 12,000 or so clones, 90% seen once; the top ten hold roughly 15%. The material sequenced was peripheral blood. The origin of this receptor is a man in his sixties or seventies with active COVID-19. The genes are TRBV7-7 and TRBJ2-1, with D possibly being TRBD2 (5 bases). The DNA of the CDR3 is TGTGCCAGCAGCTCCAGACGGGGAAGCTCCTACAATGAGCAGTTCTTC. Translated, it gives CASSSRRGSSYNEQFF.